The next 18 T cell receptor beta chains were all read from a single sample in a study of glioma-infiltrating T cells after dendritic cell vaccination (dated by TCRdb to 2015 to 2016). This sample's time point label indicates: after dendritic cell vaccination, including at tumor progression/relapse. The library was generated by the immunoSEQ multiplex PCR assay. In TCRdb, the immuneACCESS table is reduced to in-frame sequences with V and J assigned. These tables do not hold every clone; where another copy was compared, an unresolved V gene accounts for under half, and the others remain unexplained. The sample table shows roughly 60,000 clones, and roughly 86% are seen once. The ten largest make up about 9.9% of the sample. The sample consisted of blood, taken after dendritic cell vaccination. The origin of the receptors is a human donor with glioblastoma.

J is TRBJ2-7 and V is TRBV7-2; 8 nucleotides agree with TRBD2. The V and J ends lost 2 bases and 2 bases, in that order; junction bases with no gene match: 8. The germline gives CDR1 SGHTA, CDR2 FQGNSA. The CDR3 covers 16 residues. CDR3: CASSLLTVAGTYEQYF. The CDR3 nucleotides read TGTGCCAGCAGCTTACTTACGGTAGCGGGGACCTACGAGCAGTACTTC.

The chain is built from TRBV29-1 and TRBJ2-1; the D gene is possibly TRBD1 (5 bases). The germline gives CDR1 SQVTM, CDR2 ANQGSEA. The CDR3 has 14 amino acids. The V and J ends lost 6 bases and 5 bases respectively, with 17 bases between them. CDR3 residues: CSVSRVWKDNEQFF. CDR3 DNA: TGCAGCGTCTCCAGGGTTTGGAAGGACAATGAGCAGTTCTTC.

V and J are TRBV6-1 and TRBJ2-5; D not resolved. Per germline, CDR1 MNHNS and CDR2 SASEGT. V was pared by 6 bases and J by 1 base, with 3 bases between. The CDR3 consists of 11 residues. This CDR3 is CASRAQETQYF. The CDR3 bases are TGTGCCAGCAGGGCCCAAGAGACCCAGTACTTC.

The chain has TRBV25-1 and TRBJ2-7, with 8 bases that match TRBD2. Germline V gene data show CDR1 as MGHDK and CDR2 as SYGVNS. V gave up 3 bases and J gave up 0 bases; unmatched junction bases: 7. This CDR3 contains 16 residues. CDR3 DNA: TGTGCCAGCAGTGACGAAGGGGCGGGAGGCTCCTACGAGCAGTACTTC. Residues: CASSDEGAGGSYEQYF.

J is TRBJ2-1 and V is TRBV5-1; D remains ambiguous. Germline V gene sequence: CDR1 SGHRS, CDR2 YFSETQ. This CDR3 is 16 amino acids long. Trimming removed 0 bases at V and 0 bases at J, with 10 bases between. For the CDR3, the DNA is TGCGCCAGCAGCTTGGTGGGCGTTAGCTCCTACAATGAGCAGTTCTTC. Translating gives CASSLVGVSSYNEQFF.

V usage is TRBV7-6 and J usage is TRBJ2-2; possibly TRBD1 for D (5 bases). V lost 7 bases and J lost 0, with 12 bases in between. The CDR3 loop spans 15 amino acids. In germline, CDR1 is SGHVS, CDR2 FNYEAQ. CDR3: CASTRDRTNTGELFF. The DNA of the CDR3 is TGTGCCAGCACTAGAGACAGAACGAACACCGGGGAGCTGTTTTTT.

The CDR3 sequence: CATSRAGWARSTDTQYF. The CDR3 DNA sequence: TGCGCCACCAGCAGAGCGGGATGGGCCCGCAGCACAGATACGCAGTATTTT. V is TRBV10-1 and J is TRBJ2-3, with 7 positions matching TRBD2. The germline CDR1 and CDR2 sequences are WNHNN and SYGVQD (reference sequence). V lost 10 bases to trimming and J lost 0 bases; unmatched junction nucleotides: 16. The CDR3 length is 17 residues.

V is TRBV11-3 and J is TRBJ1-1; D uncertain. Germline V gene data show CDR1 as SGHNT and CDR2 as YENEEA. This CDR3 is 14 amino acids long. V lost 4 bases to trimming and J lost 5 bases, with 14 bases between them. In DNA, the CDR3 is TGTGCCAGCAGCTCTGAGGGAGAACAGACTGAAGCTTTCTTT. It translates to CASSSEGEQTEAFF.

The chain is built from TRBV18 and TRBJ1-5; D is possibly TRBD1 (5 bases). V shed 7 bases and J shed 6 bases, with 13 bases lying between them. The CDR3 has 13 residues. In germline, CDR1 is KGHSH, CDR2 LQKENI. The CDR3 is CASLGGIGQPQHF. The CDR3 bases are TGTGCCAGCTTGGGGGGGATCGGTCAGCCCCAGCATTTT.

The rearrangement uses TRBV7-9 and TRBJ2-1; D remains unclear. The CDR3 has 16 amino acids. V was cut by 2 bases and J by 4 bases, with 15 bases left in between. Germline CDR1 and CDR2: SEHNR and FQNEAQ (reference sequence). The CDR3 region is CASSLRIGSGYNEQFF. In DNA form, the CDR3 reads TGTGCCAGCAGCTTACGGATCGGGTCGGGTTACAATGAGCAGTTCTTC.

This clone was counted a single time. The chain uses TRBV25-1 and TRBJ2-7; D unclear. This CDR3 spans 15 amino acids. CDR1 and CDR2 (germline): MGHDK, SYGVNS. V lost 1 base and J lost 2, with 12 bases in between. The CDR3 region is CASSESGRSAYEQYF. The CDR3 DNA follows: TGTGCCAGCAGTGAATCCGGCAGGTCCGCCTACGAGCAGTACTTC.

This chain links TRBV5-1 with TRBJ2-7, with D perhaps matching TRBD1 (5 bases). CDR1 SGHRS and CDR2 YFSETQ come from the germline V gene. The germline V and J ends were trimmed by 0 bases and 6 bases, with 22 bases remaining between them. The CDR3 is 17 amino acids. The CDR3 sequence is CASSLEQGVPLMVEQYF. Here the CDR3 DNA reads TGCGCCAGCAGCTTGGAGCAGGGTGTCCCCCTGATGGTCGAGCAGTACTTC.

This chain connects TRBV19 to TRBJ2-1, with 8 bases that match TRBD2. Germline lookup yields CDR1 LNHDA and CDR2 SQIVND (reference sequence). The CDR3 loop spans 14 amino acids. Trimming cost V 3 bases and J 9 bases; bases outside gene matches: 7. CDR3: CASSMGREGREQFF. In nucleotides, the CDR3 is TGTGCCAGTAGTATGGGACGGGAGGGTCGTGAGCAGTTCTTC.

The chain has TRBV5-1 and TRBJ1-2, with TRBD1 identical over 8 bases. V shed 4 bases, J shed 8 bases, and the junction held 10 bases outside the gene matches. The CDR3 is 14 residues long. The germline CDR1 and CDR2 sequences are SGHRS and YFSETQ. For the CDR3, the DNA is TGCGCCAGCAGCCTAGGGACAGGAGCGGCCGGCTACACCTTC. Residues: CASSLGTGAAGYTF.

This clone was counted between two and nine times. The chain carries TRBV30 and TRBJ1-3; the D is unclear. The CDR3 consists of 13 residues. V was trimmed by 2 bases and J by 3 bases, leaving 8 bases between them. Germline assignment: CDR1 GTSNPN and CDR2 SVGIG (reference sequence). CDR3 sequence reads: CAWSNSNGNTIYF. The CDR3 DNA reads TGTGCCTGGAGTAACAGCAATGGAAACACCATATATTTT.

This clone occurred a few times. The rearrangement joins TRBV27 to TRBJ1-2, with no clear D. Germline loops: CDR1 MNHEY, CDR2 SMNVEV (reference sequence). This CDR3 contains 15 residues. V was pared by 5 bases and J by 8 bases, with 21 bases between. CDR3 DNA sequence: TGTGCCAGCAGTCAATCCCAAGGACGAGAGCGGGGCTACACCTTC. Amino acid sequence: CASSQSQGRERGYTF.

The CDR3 protein is CASSPRSNYGYTF. CDR3 DNA sequence: TGTGCCAGCAGCCCCCGCAGTAACTATGGCTACACCTTC. The chain joins TRBV11-3 to TRBJ1-2; the D is unclear. Trimming left V 5 bases short and J 1 base short, with 8 bases between. Germline-derived CDR1 and CDR2 are SGHNT and YENEEA. CDR3 length: 13 residues.

The chain joins TRBV2 to TRBJ1-1; TRBD1 agrees at 11 bases. The CDR3 spans 23 residues. With 6 bases clipped from V and 1 base from J, the junction kept 28 bases outside the gene matches. The germline gives CDR1 SNHLY, CDR2 FYNNEI. In DNA form, the CDR3 reads TGTGCCAGCAGAGGTACCGGGACAGGGGGTCTTAATCTGGACCGCCATGCGAACACTGAAGCTTTCTTT. Residues: CASRGTGTGGLNLDRHANTEAFF.